The 13 T cell receptor beta chains presented below share a single source sample, sequenced in a study of T-cell reconstitution after alpha-beta-depleted transplantation in children. Using unique molecular identifiers, the investigators prepared the TCRbeta library. From the PCR reads, TCRdb called clonotypes with MiXCR, one entry per CDR3 protein. The sample shows approximately 430,000 distinct CDR3 sequences, about a sixth of them seen only once. The specimen was PBMCs, mostly from graft donor cells, collected 360 days after TCRalphabeta/CD19-depleted stem cell transplant. The receptors stem from a boy under two years old who had a stem cell transplant for Wiskott-Aldrich syndrome, so the T cells may come from the graft donor.

This clonotype has only a few counts. The J gene is TRBJ2-5, the V gene TRBV4-2; D possibly corresponds to TRBD1 (5 bases). This CDR3 comprises 13 residues. The germline CDR1 and CDR2 sequences are LGHNA and YNFKEQ. Trimming took 1 base from V and 3 from J, leaving 6 bases between them. The CDR3 DNA follows: TGTGCCAGCAGCCAAGCAGGGAAAGAGACCCAGTACTTC. Translating gives CASSQAGKETQYF.

The chain carries TRBV5-5 and TRBJ2-1; 7 bases align to TRBD1. CDR3 size: 16 residues. V trimming: 0 bases; J trimming: 1 base; junction bases outside the gene matches: 4. CDR1 and CDR2 from the germline V gene are SGHKS and YYEKEE (reference sequence). The CDR3 bases are TGTGCCAGCAGCTTGGGGAACAGGGGTTCCTACAATGAGCAGTTCTTC. Residues: CASSLGNRGSYNEQFF.

A few counts support this clonotype. CDR3 region: CASSYSGVAGGPKQETQYF. The CDR3 DNA reads TGTGCCAGCAGCTACTCGGGGGTAGCGGGAGGGCCGAAGCAAGAGACCCAGTACTTC. The V call is TRBV11-1, the J call TRBJ2-5; 11 bases fit TRBD2. Germline CDR1 and CDR2: SGHAT and FQDESV (reference sequence). CDR3 length: 19 amino acids. With V trimmed by 4 bases and J by 2 bases, 15 bases remained unmatched.

In this sample, this clonotype turned up a few times. The chain couples TRBV9 to TRBJ2-2; D uncertain. The CDR3 is made up of 13 amino acids. V was cut by 2 bases and J by 3 bases, with 5 bases left in between. In germline, CDR1 is SGDLS, CDR2 YYNGEE. CDR3 nucleotide sequence: TGTGCCAGCAGCGTCGAGGACACCGGGGAGCTGTTTTTT. Amino acid sequence: CASSVEDTGELFF.

In its sample, this clonotype was seen a few times. This chain uses TRBV14 with TRBJ2-1, with 8 bases aligning to TRBD1. Germline lookup yields CDR1 SGHDN and CDR2 FVKESK. The CDR3 is made up of 19 amino acids. Trimming at V came to 3 bases and at J to 0 bases, leaving 13 bases not matched to a gene. This CDR3 reads CASSHRGDRPQGSYNEQFF. For the CDR3, the DNA is TGTGCCAGCAGCCACCGAGGGGACAGGCCCCAGGGCTCCTACAATGAGCAGTTCTTC.

This clonotype was seen a few times. The chain couples TRBV5-1 to TRBJ2-7, with 7 nucleotides matching TRBD1. The trim removed 4 bases at V and 4 bases at J, leaving 14 bases unmatched. CDR1 and CDR2 (germline): SGHRS, YFSETQ. The length of the CDR3 is 16 residues. Written as DNA, the CDR3 is TGCGCCAGCAGCCCAATAACAGGGGTCGCAATTTACGAGCAGTACTTC. It specifies CASSPITGVAIYEQYF. The full variable domain, in which reference TRBV5-1 and TRBJ2-7 provide the parts outside the CDR3, is KAGVTQTPRYLIKTRGQQVTLSCSPISGHRSVSWYQQTPGQGLQFLFEYFSETQRNKGNFPGRFSGRQFSNSRSEMNVSTLELGDSALYLCASSPITGVAIYEQYFGPGTRLTVT.

The CDR3 here is CASSQGLLWANVLTF. The CDR3 region has the DNA TGTGCCAGCAGCCAAGGACTGCTCTGGGCCAACGTCCTGACTTTC. The rearrangement joins TRBV14 to TRBJ2-6; D gene unclear. Germline assignment: CDR1 SGHDN and CDR2 FVKESK. The CDR3 runs to 15 residues. V lost 1 base and J 5 bases, leaving 9 bases between the germline ends.

V is TRBV29-1 and J is TRBJ1-2; D unclear. The CDR3 runs 12 residues. CDR1 is SQVTM and CDR2 is ANQGSEA in the germline V gene. V was cut by 3 bases and J by 3 bases, with 8 bases left in between. CDR3 in DNA: TGCAGCGTTGACGAGGGCCACTATGGCTACACCTTC. Translating gives CSVDEGHYGYTF.

This clonotype was seen a handful of times. The chain has TRBV7-2 and TRBJ2-5, with 7 bases identical to TRBD1. CDR3 length: 14 residues. The junction had 8 bases not matched to a gene; V was cut back by 7 bases and J by 3 bases. Germline values: CDR1 SGHTA, CDR2 FQGNSA. The CDR3 nucleotides read TGTGCCAGCACCAGAGACAGGGCGGAAGAGACCCAGTACTTC. It codes for CASTRDRAEETQYF.

The chain joins TRBV24-1 to TRBJ1-4; the D gene is possibly TRBD1 (6 bases). The V gene's germline CDR1 is KGHDR and CDR2 SFDVKD. The CDR3 extends over 16 amino acids. The V gene lost 7 bases and the J gene lost 0 bases, with 14 bases spanning the gap. CDR3 protein: CATSSGARATNEKLFF. CDR3 DNA: TGTGCCACCAGCTCAGGGGCTCGGGCAACTAATGAAAAACTGTTTTTT.

This clonotype was recorded at least ten times. The DNA for the CDR3 is TGTGCCAGCAGTTTAGGAGCGGGAGGTAAAAACATTCAGTACTTC. This gives the protein CASSLGAGGKNIQYF. The rearrangement uses TRBV12-3 or TRBV12-4 and TRBJ2-4; 9 positions match TRBD2. V shed 1 base and J 4 bases; nucleotides not matched to a gene: 2. CDR3 length equals 15 residues.

This clonotype showed up just a few times. The chain couples TRBV4-2 to TRBJ2-1; D possibly corresponds to TRBD2 (6 bases). Germline lookup yields CDR1 LGHNA and CDR2 YNFKEQ. Trimming removed 0 bases at V and 11 bases at J, with 14 bases between. The length of the CDR3 is 14 residues. In DNA form, the CDR3 reads TGTGCCAGCAGCCAAGATTTCGGGGGAAGGCAGCAGTTCTTC. It is translated as CASSQDFGGRQQFF.

The table lists this clonotype with a few counts. The chain uses TRBV7-9 and TRBJ1-6; TRBD1 is a possible D gene (5 bases). Trimming removed 0 bases at V and 4 bases at J, with 10 bases between. CDR1 and CDR2 (germline): SEHNR, FQNEAQ (reference sequence). The CDR3 spans 16 residues. CDR3 bases: TGTGCCAGCAGCTTAGCCCAGGGTCCGTATAATTCACCCCTCCACTTT. Translated, it gives CASSLAQGPYNSPLHF.